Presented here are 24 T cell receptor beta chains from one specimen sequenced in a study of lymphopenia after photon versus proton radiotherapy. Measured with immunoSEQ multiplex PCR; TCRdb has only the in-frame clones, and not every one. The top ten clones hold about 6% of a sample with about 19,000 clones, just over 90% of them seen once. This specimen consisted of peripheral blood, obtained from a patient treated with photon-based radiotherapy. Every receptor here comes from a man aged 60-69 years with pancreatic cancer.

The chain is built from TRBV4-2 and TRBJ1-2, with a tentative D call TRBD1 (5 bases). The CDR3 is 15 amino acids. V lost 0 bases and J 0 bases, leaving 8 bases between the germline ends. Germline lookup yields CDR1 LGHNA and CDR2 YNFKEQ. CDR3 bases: TGTGCCAGCAGCCAAGAAACAGGTCCTAACTATGGCTACACCTTC. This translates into CASSQETGPNYGYTF.

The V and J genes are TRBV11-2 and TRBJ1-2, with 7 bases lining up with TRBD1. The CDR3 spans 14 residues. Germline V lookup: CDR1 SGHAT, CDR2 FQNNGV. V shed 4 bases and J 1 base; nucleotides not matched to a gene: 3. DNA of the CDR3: TGTGCCAGCAGCTCCAACAGGGGTAACTATGGCTACACCTTC. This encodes CASSSNRGNYGYTF.

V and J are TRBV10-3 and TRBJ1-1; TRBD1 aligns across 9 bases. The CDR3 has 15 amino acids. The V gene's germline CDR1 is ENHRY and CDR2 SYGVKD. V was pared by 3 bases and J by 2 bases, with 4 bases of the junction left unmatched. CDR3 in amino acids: CAISETGGINTEAFF. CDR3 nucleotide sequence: TGTGCCATCAGTGAAACAGGGGGCATAAACACTGAAGCTTTCTTT.

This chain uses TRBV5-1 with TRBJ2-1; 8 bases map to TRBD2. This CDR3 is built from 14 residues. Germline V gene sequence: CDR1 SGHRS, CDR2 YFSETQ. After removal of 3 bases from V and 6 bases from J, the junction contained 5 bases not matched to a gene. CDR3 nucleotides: TGCGCCAGCAGCTCGGGACTAGTACCCAATGAGCAGTTCTTC. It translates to CASSSGLVPNEQFF.

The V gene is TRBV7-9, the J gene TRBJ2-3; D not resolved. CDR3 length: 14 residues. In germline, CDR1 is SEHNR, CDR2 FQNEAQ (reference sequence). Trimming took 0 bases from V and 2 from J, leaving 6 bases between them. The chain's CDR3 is CASSLAGLTDTQYF. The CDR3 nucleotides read TGTGCCAGCAGCTTAGCGGGTCTCACAGATACGCAGTATTTT.

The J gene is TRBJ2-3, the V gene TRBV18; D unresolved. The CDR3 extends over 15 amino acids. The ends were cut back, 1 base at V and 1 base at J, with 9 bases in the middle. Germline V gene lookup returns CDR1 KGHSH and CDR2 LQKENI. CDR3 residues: CASSPQTLGTDTQYF. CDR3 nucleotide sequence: TGTGCCAGCTCACCACAGACTCTTGGCACAGATACGCAGTATTTT.

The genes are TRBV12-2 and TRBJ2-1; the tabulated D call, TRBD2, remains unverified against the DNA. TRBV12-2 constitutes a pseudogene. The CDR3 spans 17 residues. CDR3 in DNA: TGTGCAAGTCGCTTCGAATTAGCGGGGGAACCCTACAATGAGCAGTTCTTC. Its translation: CASRFELAGEPYNEQFF.

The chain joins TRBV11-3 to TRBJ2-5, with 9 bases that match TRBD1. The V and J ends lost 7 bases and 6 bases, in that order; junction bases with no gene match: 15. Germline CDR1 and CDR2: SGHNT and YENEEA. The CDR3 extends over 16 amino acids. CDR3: CASIRARTGVLKTQYF. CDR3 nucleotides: TGTGCCAGCATAAGGGCAAGGACAGGGGTTCTGAAGACCCAGTACTTC. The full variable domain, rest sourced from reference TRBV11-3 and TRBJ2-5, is EAGVVQSPRYKIIEKKQPVAFWCNPISGHNTLYWYLQNLGQGPELLIRYENEEAVDDSQLPKDRFSAERLKGVDSTLKIQPAELGDSAVYLCASIRARTGVLKTQYFGPGTRLLVL.

This chain's CDR3 is CASSLVPYNEQFF. For the CDR3, the DNA is TGTGCCAGCAGCTTAGTTCCCTACAATGAGCAGTTCTTC. The chain links TRBV7-2 to TRBJ2-1, with unresolved D. CDR3 length: 13 amino acids. Germline CDR1 and CDR2: SGHTA and FQGNSA. Deletions cut 1 base from V and 2 bases from J, with 3 bases between. Based on the CDR3 plus reference TRBV7-2 and TRBJ2-1, the full variable domain is GAGVSQSPSNKVTEKGKDVELRCDPISGHTALYWYRQSLGQGLEFLIYFQGNSAPDKSGLPSDRFSAERTGGSVSTLTIQRTQQEDSAVYLCASSLVPYNEQFFGPGTRLTVL.

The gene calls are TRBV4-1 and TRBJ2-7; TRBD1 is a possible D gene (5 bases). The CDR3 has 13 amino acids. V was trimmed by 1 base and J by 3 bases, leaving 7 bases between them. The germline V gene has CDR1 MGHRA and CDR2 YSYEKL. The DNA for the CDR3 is TGCGCCAGCAGCCAAGTAAGGGGCTACGAGCAGTACTTC. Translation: CASSQVRGYEQYF.

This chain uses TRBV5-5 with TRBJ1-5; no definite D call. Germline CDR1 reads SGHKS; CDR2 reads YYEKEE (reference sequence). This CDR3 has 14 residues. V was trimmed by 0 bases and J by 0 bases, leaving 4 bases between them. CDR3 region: CASSLEYSNQPQHF. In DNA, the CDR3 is TGTGCCAGCAGCTTGGAGTATAGCAATCAGCCCCAGCATTTT.

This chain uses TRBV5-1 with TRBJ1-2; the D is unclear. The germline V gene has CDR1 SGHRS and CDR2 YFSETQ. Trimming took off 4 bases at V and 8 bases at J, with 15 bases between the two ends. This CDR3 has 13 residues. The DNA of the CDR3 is TGCGCCAGCAGCCCCCATGGGGATTGGGGCTACACCTTC. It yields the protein CASSPHGDWGYTF.

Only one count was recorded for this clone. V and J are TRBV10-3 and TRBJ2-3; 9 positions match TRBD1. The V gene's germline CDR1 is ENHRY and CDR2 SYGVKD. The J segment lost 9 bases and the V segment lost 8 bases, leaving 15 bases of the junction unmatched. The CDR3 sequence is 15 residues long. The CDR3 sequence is CAIAEQGATMGTQYF. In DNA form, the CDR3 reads TGTGCCATCGCCGAACAGGGGGCGACCATGGGCACGCAGTATTTT.

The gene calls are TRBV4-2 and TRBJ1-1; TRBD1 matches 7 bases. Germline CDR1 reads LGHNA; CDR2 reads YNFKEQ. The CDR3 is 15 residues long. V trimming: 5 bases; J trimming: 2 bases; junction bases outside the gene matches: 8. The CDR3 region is CASSSKRDSNTEAFF. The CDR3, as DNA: TGTGCCAGCAGCTCTAAGCGGGACAGCAACACTGAAGCTTTCTTT.

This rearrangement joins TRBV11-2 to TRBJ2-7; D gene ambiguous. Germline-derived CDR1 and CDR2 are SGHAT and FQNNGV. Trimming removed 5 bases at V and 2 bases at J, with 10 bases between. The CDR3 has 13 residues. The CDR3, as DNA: TGTGCCAGCAGCCCGTTTAAGGCCTACGAGCAGTACTTC. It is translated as CASSPFKAYEQYF.

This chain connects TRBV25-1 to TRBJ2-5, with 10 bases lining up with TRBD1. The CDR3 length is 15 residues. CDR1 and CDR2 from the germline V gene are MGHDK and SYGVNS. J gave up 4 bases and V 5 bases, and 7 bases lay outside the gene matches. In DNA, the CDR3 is TGTGCCAGCAGTCCCCCCGGGACAGGGGTAGAGACCCAGTACTTC. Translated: CASSPPGTGVETQYF. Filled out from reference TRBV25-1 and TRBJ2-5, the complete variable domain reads EADIYQTPRYLVIGTGKKITLECSQTMGHDKMYWYQQDPGMELHLIHYSYGVNSTEKGDLSSESTVSRIRTEHFPLTLESARPSHTSQYLCASSPPGTGVETQYFGPGTRLLVL.

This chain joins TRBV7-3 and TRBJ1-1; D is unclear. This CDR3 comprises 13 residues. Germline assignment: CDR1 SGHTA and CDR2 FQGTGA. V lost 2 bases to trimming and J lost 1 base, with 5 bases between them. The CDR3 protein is CASSLAGNTEAFF. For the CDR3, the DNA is TGTGCCAGCAGCTTAGCTGGGAACACTGAAGCTTTCTTT.

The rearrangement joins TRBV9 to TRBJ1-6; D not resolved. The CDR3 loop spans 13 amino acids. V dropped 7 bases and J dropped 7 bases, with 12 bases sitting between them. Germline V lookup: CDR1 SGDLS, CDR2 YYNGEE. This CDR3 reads CASGREGNSPLHF. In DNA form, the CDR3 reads TGTGCCAGCGGGCGGGAGGGAAATTCACCCCTCCACTTT.

The CDR3 DNA follows: TGTGCCTTAACGCGGGTCAGGACAGCGCGTGGGGATACGCAGTATTTT. As protein: CALTRVRTARGDTQYF. V and J are TRBV30 and TRBJ2-3, with a tentative D call TRBD1 (6 bases). The germline gives CDR1 GTSNPN, CDR2 SVGIG (reference sequence). The CDR3 is 16 residues long. Trimming shortened V by 7 bases and J by 6 bases, and 26 bases separated the two germline ends.

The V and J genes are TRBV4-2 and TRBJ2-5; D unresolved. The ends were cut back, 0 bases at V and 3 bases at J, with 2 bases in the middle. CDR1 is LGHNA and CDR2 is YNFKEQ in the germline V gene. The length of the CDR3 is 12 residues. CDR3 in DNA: TGTGCCAGCAGCCAAGATGAAGAGACCCAGTACTTC. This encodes CASSQDEETQYF.

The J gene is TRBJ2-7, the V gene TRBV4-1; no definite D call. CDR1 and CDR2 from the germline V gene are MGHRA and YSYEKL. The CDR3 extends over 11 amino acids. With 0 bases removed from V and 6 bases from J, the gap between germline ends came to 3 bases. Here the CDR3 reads CASSQEGEQYF. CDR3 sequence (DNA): TGCGCCAGCAGCCAAGAGGGCGAGCAGTACTTC.

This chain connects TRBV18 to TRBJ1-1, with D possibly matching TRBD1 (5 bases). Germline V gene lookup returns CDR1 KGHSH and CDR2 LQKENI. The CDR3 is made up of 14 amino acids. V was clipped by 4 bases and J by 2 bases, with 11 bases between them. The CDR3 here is CASSLTGANTEAFF. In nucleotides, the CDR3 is TGTGCCAGCTCACTAACCGGGGCCAACACTGAAGCTTTCTTT.

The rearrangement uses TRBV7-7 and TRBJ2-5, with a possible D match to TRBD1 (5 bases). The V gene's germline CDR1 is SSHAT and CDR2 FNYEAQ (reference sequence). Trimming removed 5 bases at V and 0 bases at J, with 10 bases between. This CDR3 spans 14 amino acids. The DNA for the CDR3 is TGTGCCAGCAGCACTTCAGGGTACCAAGAGACCCAGTACTTC. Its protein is CASSTSGYQETQYF. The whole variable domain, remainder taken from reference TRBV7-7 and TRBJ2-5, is GAGVSQSPRYKVTKRGQDVTLRCDPISSHATLYWYQQALGQGPEFLTYFNYEAQPDKSGLPSDRFSAERPEGSISTLTIQRTEQRDSAMYRCASSTSGYQETQYFGPGTRLLVL.

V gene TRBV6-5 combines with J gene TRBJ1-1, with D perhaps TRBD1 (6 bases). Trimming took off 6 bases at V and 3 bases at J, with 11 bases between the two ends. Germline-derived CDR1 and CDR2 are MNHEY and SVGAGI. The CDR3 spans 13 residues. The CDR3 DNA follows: TGTGCCAGCAGATTAAACAGGGACACTGAAGCTTTCTTT. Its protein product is CASRLNRDTEAFF.